Following are 32 T cell receptor beta chains from one sample sequenced in a study of long-term antiretroviral therapy in people with HIV. Samples were assayed with immunoSEQ v3.0 at survey level. Sequenced by immunoSEQ multiplex PCR; TCRdb stores in-frame clones only, minus some. The data contain around 21,000 clones, around 81% of them singletons. This sample comprised unsorted PBMCs, obtained 0.1 years before starting antiretroviral therapy. These receptors originate from a man aged 35 to 55 with HIV.

This chain links TRBV27 with TRBJ2-3; 7 nucleotides line up with TRBD1. There are 15 residues in the CDR3. V was pared by 5 bases and J by 0 bases, with 5 bases of the junction left unmatched. The germline CDR1 and CDR2 sequences are MNHEY and SMNVEV (reference sequence). This chain's CDR3 is CASSPGQLSTDTQYF. In DNA, the CDR3 is TGTGCCAGCAGTCCGGGACAGCTTAGCACAGATACGCAGTATTTT.

This chain links TRBV19 with TRBJ1-5; possible D gene TRBD1, 6 bases. V was trimmed by 6 bases and J by 2 bases, leaving 14 bases between them. The CDR3 spans 15 residues. Germline V gene sequence: CDR1 LNHDA, CDR2 SQIVND (reference sequence). CDR3 sequence (DNA): TGTGCCAGTAGGGGTGGGGGCAGGGGCAATCAGCCCCAGCATTTT. This sequence encodes CASRGGGRGNQPQHF.

The chain carries TRBV28 and TRBJ2-4; no firm D call. CDR1 and CDR2 from the germline V gene are MDHEN and SYDVKM. CDR3 length: 13 residues. V was pared by 5 bases and J by 0 bases, with 5 bases between. CDR3 DNA sequence: TGTGCCAGCAGTCTCCTAGCCAAAAACATTCAGTACTTC. The encoded protein is CASSLLAKNIQYF.

This clone has just a few counts. This CDR3 reads CASRPMTGPSYEQYF. The CDR3 DNA reads TGTGCCAGCAGACCCATGACAGGGCCCTCCTACGAGCAGTACTTC. V gene TRBV27 combines with J gene TRBJ2-7; TRBD1 agrees at 7 bases. The CDR3 extends over 15 amino acids. Unmatched junction bases numbered 8, after V lost 6 bases and J lost 0 bases. CDR1 and CDR2 (germline): MNHEY, SMNVEV (reference sequence).

The chain uses TRBV7-2 and TRBJ2-5; 12 bases align to TRBD2. Trimming cost V 3 bases and J 5 bases; bases outside gene matches: 4. CDR3 length: 15 residues. Germline V CDR1 and CDR2: SGHTA, FQGNSA. The CDR3 nucleotides read TGTGCCAGCAGCTTTTCTAGCGGGGGGGGCGAGACCCAGTACTTC. Translation gives CASSFSSGGGETQYF. Drawing the rest from reference TRBV7-2 and TRBJ2-5, the complete variable domain is GAGVSQSPSNKVTEKGKDVELRCDPISGHTALYWYRQSLGQGLEFLIYFQGNSAPDKSGLPSDRFSAERTGGSVSTLTIQRTQQEDSAVYLCASSFSSGGGETQYFGPGTRLLVL.

V and J are TRBV11-3 and TRBJ1-1; a possible D gene is TRBD1 (5 bases). Per the germline V gene, CDR1 is SGHNT and CDR2 is YENEEA. The V gene lost 5 bases and the J gene lost 4 bases, with 11 bases spanning the gap. The CDR3 spans 13 residues. The DNA of the CDR3 is TGTGCCAGCAGCGTAACCGGGGGCACTGAAGCTTTCTTT. Amino acid sequence: CASSVTGGTEAFF.

This clone is large by share. The chain combines TRBV19 with TRBJ2-2; 9 bases are shared with TRBD1. J gave up 4 bases and V 6 bases, and 3 bases lay outside the gene matches. In germline, CDR1 is LNHDA, CDR2 SQIVND (reference sequence). The CDR3 loop spans 14 amino acids. This CDR3 is CASRGTGFTGELFF. The CDR3 DNA follows: TGTGCCAGTAGGGGGACAGGGTTCACCGGGGAGCTGTTTTTT.

The CDR3: CATSRTGQGSLGGYTF. CDR3 nucleotide sequence: TGTGCCACCAGCAGAACGGGACAGGGAAGTCTGGGTGGCTACACCTTC. The chain combines TRBV15 with TRBJ1-2; 9 nucleotides agree with TRBD1. The length of the CDR3 is 16 residues. The germline CDR1 and CDR2 sequences are LNHNV and YYDKDF (reference sequence). J was trimmed by 7 bases and V by 2 bases; bases with no gene match: 11.

V usage is TRBV6-1 and J usage is TRBJ1-1; TRBD1 is a possible D gene (6 bases). V lost 7 bases and J 8 bases, leaving 14 bases between the germline ends. CDR3 length: 12 amino acids. Per germline, CDR1 MNHNS and CDR2 SASEGT. The CDR3 bases are TGTGCCAGCACATGGGGGGCCGGAGAAGCTTTCTTT. Protein product: CASTWGAGEAFF.

This clone has a handful of counts. The chain joins TRBV2 to TRBJ1-5; 7 positions match TRBD1. In germline, CDR1 is SNHLY, CDR2 FYNNEI. The CDR3 length is 15 residues. The V and J ends lost 6 bases and 2 bases, in that order; junction bases with no gene match: 7. CDR3 loop: CASRRGQRGNQPQHF. The CDR3 region has the DNA TGTGCCAGCAGGAGGGGACAGAGAGGCAATCAGCCCCAGCATTTT.

Only a few counts were recorded for this clone. The V gene is TRBV2, the J gene TRBJ2-7, with 11 bases that match TRBD1. V was pared by 6 bases and J by 3 bases, with 1 base of the junction left unmatched. The V gene's germline CDR1 is SNHLY and CDR2 FYNNEI. This CDR3 has 13 amino acids. DNA for the CDR3: TGTGCCAGCAGCGGGACAGGGGGCTACGAGCAGTACTTC. Amino acids: CASSGTGGYEQYF.

The chain carries TRBV30 and TRBJ2-6; 9 nucleotides line up with TRBD1. CDR1 is GTSNPN and CDR2 is SVGIG in the germline V gene (reference sequence). This CDR3 has 15 residues. Here the CDR3 DNA reads TGTGCGACCGGGACAGGGTACTCTGGGGCCAACGTCCTGACTTTC. Its protein is CATGTGYSGANVLTF.

This CDR3 reads CASSTAGNQPQHF. CDR3 sequence (DNA): TGTGCCAGCAGCACCGCAGGGAATCAGCCCCAGCATTTT. This chain connects TRBV9 to TRBJ1-5, with TRBD1 as a possible D gene (5 bases). Per the germline V gene, CDR1 is SGDLS and CDR2 is YYNGEE. V dropped 4 bases and J dropped 4 bases, with 9 bases sitting between them. The CDR3 has 13 amino acids.

The chain is built from TRBV19 and TRBJ1-5; D is unresolved. CDR1 is LNHDA, CDR2 SQIVND, per germline (reference sequence). The CDR3 covers 16 residues. The V and J ends lost 0 bases and 4 bases respectively, with 13 bases between them. The CDR3 reads CASSIDAQAGNQPQHF. CDR3 DNA: TGTGCCAGTAGTATAGATGCTCAGGCTGGTAATCAGCCCCAGCATTTT.

V usage is TRBV6-6 and J usage is TRBJ1-3; a weak D match, TRBD1 (6 bases). CDR3 length equals 14 residues. The germline V gene encodes CDR1 MNHNY and CDR2 SVGAGI (reference sequence). The V gene lost 6 bases and the J gene lost 1 base, with 10 bases spanning the gap. The CDR3 coding sequence is TGTGCCAGCAGCTTCACAGGGTCTGGAAACACCATATATTTT. As protein: CASSFTGSGNTIYF.

Here the CDR3 reads CASSYTISGSSYNEQFF. Here the CDR3 DNA reads TGTGCCAGCAGCTACACCATTAGCGGGAGTTCATACAATGAGCAGTTCTTC. The V and J genes are TRBV7-9 and TRBJ2-1, with 9 positions matching TRBD2. With 4 bases clipped from V and 4 bases from J, the junction kept 11 bases outside the gene matches. Germline values: CDR1 SEHNR, CDR2 FQNEAQ (reference sequence). The CDR3 covers 17 residues.

The chain couples TRBV19 to TRBJ1-1; 7 bases align to TRBD1. The CDR3 spans 15 residues. Looked up from germline, CDR1 is LNHDA and CDR2 is SQIVND (reference sequence). The J segment lost 0 bases and the V segment lost 6 bases, leaving 7 bases of the junction unmatched. As DNA, the CDR3 is TGTGCCAGTAGGGGACAGTTTTTTATGAACACTGAAGCTTTCTTT. It encodes CASRGQFFMNTEAFF. Variable domain in full (rest from reference TRBV19 and TRBJ1-1): DGGITQSPKYLFRKEGQNVTLSCEQNLNHDAMYWYRQDPGQGLRLIYYSQIVNDFQKGDIAEGYSVSREKKESFPLTVTSAQKNPTAFYLCASRGQFFMNTEAFFGQGTRLTVV.

V usage is TRBV4-3 and J usage is TRBJ2-7, with 9 bases lining up with TRBD2. With V trimmed by 0 bases and J by 4 bases, 10 bases remained unmatched. Germline loops: CDR1 LGHNA, CDR2 YSLEER. The CDR3 totals 17 residues. CDR3 sequence: CASSQDPLLAGVYEQYF. The CDR3 nucleotides are TGCGCCAGCAGCCAAGATCCCCTACTAGCGGGCGTATACGAGCAGTACTTC.

This chain uses TRBV11-2 with TRBJ2-5; D is perhaps TRBD2 (5 bases). Trimming shortened V by 5 bases and J by 2 bases, and 9 bases separated the two germline ends. This CDR3 is built from 13 residues. Germline lookup yields CDR1 SGHAT and CDR2 FQNNGV. This CDR3 reads CASSGGYQETQYF. The CDR3 nucleotides are TGTGCCAGCAGCGGAGGCTATCAAGAGACCCAGTACTTC.

The chain couples TRBV5-4 to TRBJ2-7, with D possibly being TRBD1 (6 bases). Trimming stripped 0 bases from V and 1 base from J, with 11 bases between. This CDR3 is built from 15 residues. CDR1 is SGHNT, CDR2 YYREEE, per germline (reference sequence). The CDR3 nucleotides are TGTGCCAGCAGCTTGGAGGGACACGGATCCTACGAGCAGTACTTC. It codes for CASSLEGHGSYEQYF.

This clone has only one observation. The chain joins TRBV29-1 to TRBJ1-2; 11 bases are a match to TRBD1. The CDR3 spans 14 residues. V trimming: 5 bases; J trimming: 2 bases; junction bases outside the gene matches: 4. Germline V CDR1 and CDR2: SQVTM, ANQGSEA. The CDR3 reads CSVFRDRGNYGYTF. The CDR3, as DNA: TGCAGCGTTTTCCGGGACAGGGGGAACTATGGCTACACCTTC.

This chain joins TRBV7-9 and TRBJ1-1, with D perhaps TRBD1 (5 bases). Per germline, CDR1 SEHNR and CDR2 FQNEAQ (reference sequence). V lost 1 base to trimming and J lost 0 bases, with 15 bases between them. This CDR3 is built from 17 residues. DNA for the CDR3: TGTGCCAGCAGCTTAGAGCAGGGCGCGTTAATGAACACTGAAGCTTTCTTT. Encoded protein: CASSLEQGALMNTEAFF.

The rearrangement joins TRBV19 to TRBJ1-2; no reliable D call. V was cut by 0 bases and J by 5 bases, with 13 bases left in between. CDR3 length equals 15 residues. Germline V gene sequence: CDR1 LNHDA, CDR2 SQIVND (reference sequence). The CDR3 DNA reads as TGTGCCAGTAGTATAGATCGCAGGAATCCGTATGGCTACACCTTC. It specifies CASSIDRRNPYGYTF.

This clone has just one count. The V call is TRBV5-5, the J call TRBJ1-4, with 8 positions matching TRBD1. The CDR3 is 15 amino acids. CDR1 SGHKS and CDR2 YYEKEE come from the germline V gene (reference sequence). V lost 4 bases and J lost 13; bases outside the gene matches: 15. The CDR3 sequence is CASSPTGVLSIGLFF. CDR3 DNA sequence: TGTGCCAGCAGCCCGACAGGGGTGCTCTCGATCGGACTGTTTTTT.

The genes are TRBV10-1 and TRBJ2-1, with TRBD1 identical over 9 bases. Germline V gives CDR1 WNHNN, CDR2 SYGVQD (reference sequence). The V gene end was trimmed by 2 bases and the J gene end by 12 bases; junction bases not matched to a gene: 8. The CDR3 spans 14 residues. The CDR3 coding sequence is TGCGCCAGCAGTGAGCCGGGACAGGGATATTGGCAGTTCTTC. Protein: CASSEPGQGYWQFF.

V gene TRBV6-1 combines with J gene TRBJ1-2, with TRBD1 matching over 10 bases. The CDR3 totals 14 residues. Losses at the gene ends were 7 bases for V and 8 bases for J; bases not matched to a gene: 10. Looked up from germline, CDR1 is MNHNS and CDR2 is SASEGT. The DNA for the CDR3 is TGTGCCAGCAACTTGGGACAGGGGCTTCCAGGCTACACCTTC. The encoded protein is CASNLGQGLPGYTF.

The genes are TRBV28 and TRBJ2-7; no clear D. Germline CDR1 is MDHEN and CDR2 is SYDVKM. The CDR3 has 12 amino acids. V lost 6 bases and J 0 bases, leaving 6 bases between the germline ends. The CDR3 reads CASSLDSYEQYF. For the CDR3, the DNA is TGTGCCAGCAGCCTGGACTCCTACGAGCAGTACTTC.

The chain combines TRBV10-1 with TRBJ2-3; D unclear. This CDR3 spans 14 amino acids. Trimming left V 0 bases short and J 5 bases short, with 9 bases between. Germline V CDR1 and CDR2: WNHNN, SYGVQD (reference sequence). CDR3 residues: CASSESSSRDTQYF. The CDR3 DNA reads TGCGCCAGCAGTGAGTCTAGTAGCCGAGATACGCAGTATTTT.

J is TRBJ2-7 and V is TRBV19; 7 bases match TRBD1. The CDR3 covers 14 residues. The V and J ends lost 6 bases and 2 bases, in that order; junction bases with no gene match: 7. Germline V lookup: CDR1 LNHDA, CDR2 SQIVND (reference sequence). The CDR3 sequence is CASSRQGLTYEQYF. The CDR3 nucleotides read TGTGCCAGTAGCCGACAGGGCCTTACCTACGAGCAGTACTTC. Full variable domain (remainder filled in from reference TRBV19 and TRBJ2-7): DGGITQSPKYLFRKEGQNVTLSCEQNLNHDAMYWYRQDPGQGLRLIYYSQIVNDFQKGDIAEGYSVSREKKESFPLTVTSAQKNPTAFYLCASSRQGLTYEQYFGPGTRLTVT.

V and J are TRBV10-2 and TRBJ2-5; either TRBD1 or TRBD2 may supply D (5 bases each). Germline CDR1 is WSHSY and CDR2 is SAAADI. The CDR3 covers 14 residues. The V and J ends lost 6 bases and 1 base respectively, with 12 bases between them. The CDR3 loop is CASSDPGRQETQYF. For the CDR3, the DNA is TGCGCCAGCAGCGATCCGGGACGCCAAGAGACCCAGTACTTC.

The J gene is TRBJ1-2, the V gene TRBV2; 10 bases map to TRBD1. With 5 bases clipped from V and 3 bases from J, the junction kept 3 bases outside the gene matches. This CDR3 contains 14 residues. The V gene's germline CDR1 is SNHLY and CDR2 FYNNEI. Written as DNA, the CDR3 is TGTGCCAGCAGTTGGGACAGGGGCGACTATGGCTACACCTTC. This translates into CASSWDRGDYGYTF. Full variable domain (missing parts from reference TRBV2 and TRBJ1-2): EPEVTQTPSHQVTQMGQEVILRCVPISNHLYFYWYRQILGQKVEFLVSFYNNEISEKSEIFDDQFSVERPDGSNFTLKIRSTKLEDSAMYFCASSWDRGDYGYTFGSGTRLTVV.

A single count supports this clone. V is TRBV9 and J is TRBJ2-7; possibly TRBD1 for D (6 bases). In germline, CDR1 is SGDLS, CDR2 YYNGEE. V was cut by 1 base and J by 7 bases, with 12 bases left in between. This CDR3 region has 13 residues. CDR3 in amino acids: CASSVSPDREQYF. DNA of the CDR3: TGTGCCAGCAGCGTATCCCCCGACAGGGAGCAGTACTTC.